The present T cell receptor beta chain was sequenced within a study of identical twins. TCRdb independently ran MiXCR on the 5' RACE reads; one entry per CDR3 protein. The repertoire has a few hundred thousand distinct CDR3 sequences, around 8.3% of them found once; the top ten carry less than 4%. Study-wide results and limits: Alpha sequences out of frame and shared by twins had excess low generation probability.

The sample holds many counts of this clonotype. Its specificity is unknown. The CDR3 runs to 12 residues. With 5 bases removed from V and 7 bases from J, the gap between germline ends came to 12 bases. The V gene's germline CDR1 is SEHNR and CDR2 FQNEAQ (reference sequence). This sample also appeared in a second study, on yellow fever vaccine responses in identical twins.

The sample taken for sequencing was CD8+ T cells sorted from blood. The sequence was collected from a woman in her late teens or twenties in good health. This chain links TRBV7-9 with TRBJ2-7; D not certain. CDR3 protein: CASSLSLQEQYF. CDR3 nucleotide sequence: TGTGCCAGCAGCCTAAGCCTCCAGGAGCAGTACTTC.